A single sample gave rise to the 16 T cell receptor beta chains below, sequenced in a study of early T cells in non-severe SARS-CoV-2 infection. TCRdb reprocessed the 5' RACE reads with MiXCR, giving one entry per CDR3 protein. Here the sample spans approximately 70,000 distinct CDR3 sequences, 9% to 10% being singletons. The starting material was whole blood, obtained at baseline. The receptors here all came from an adult who was a healthcare worker with PCR-confirmed SARS-CoV-2 infection or an uninfected control (not recorded which).

This clonotype was detected a few times. This sequence joins TRBV5-1 and TRBJ2-7; the D is unclear. With 2 bases removed from V and 1 base from J, the gap between germline ends came to 7 bases. CDR1 is SGHRS, CDR2 YFSETQ, per germline. The CDR3 runs to 13 residues. The CDR3 loop reads CASSFAESYEQYF. CDR3 DNA sequence: TGCGCCAGCAGCTTTGCTGAATCCTACGAGCAGTACTTC. Supplemented by reference TRBV5-1 and TRBJ2-7, the full variable domain reads KAGVTQTPRYLIKTRGQQVTLSCSPISGHRSVSWYQQTPGQGLQFLFEYFSETQRNKGNFPGRFSGRQFSNSRSEMNVSTLELGDSALYLCASSFAESYEQYFGPGTRLTVT.

Only a few counts were recorded for this clonotype. The chain combines TRBV20-1 with TRBJ2-2; a possible D gene is TRBD2 (6 bases). Trimming took off 1 base at V and 2 bases at J, with 11 bases between the two ends. CDR3 length: 15 residues. The germline gives CDR1 DFQATT, CDR2 SNEGSKA (reference sequence). The CDR3 DNA sequence: TGCAGTGCTAGAGTAGGCGGGACTAACACCGGGGAGCTGTTTTTT. The encoded protein is CSARVGGTNTGELFF.

This clonotype was found a few times. The chain links TRBV20-1 to TRBJ2-1, with 15 bases aligning to TRBD2. CDR1 and CDR2 (germline): DFQATT, SNEGSKA (reference sequence). The CDR3 runs 17 residues. The trim removed 3 bases at V and 6 bases at J, leaving 9 bases unmatched. DNA of the CDR3: TGCAGTGCTAGCCGGACTAGCGGGAGGGGGGCAAGCAATGAGCAGTTCTTC. It specifies CSASRTSGRGASNEQFF.

In its sample, this clonotype was seen many times. The chain joins TRBV18 to TRBJ2-5; 7 nucleotides align to TRBD1. Losses at the gene ends were 6 bases for V and 2 bases for J; bases not matched to a gene: 6. The V gene's germline CDR1 is KGHSH and CDR2 LQKENI. The CDR3 covers 14 residues. DNA of the CDR3: TGTGCCAGCTCGCTGGGACAGCTGCAAGAGACCCAGTACTTC. It is translated as CASSLGQLQETQYF.

This clonotype was detected ten times or more. The chain joins TRBV14 to TRBJ1-1, with D perhaps TRBD1 (5 bases). Trimming shortened V by 0 bases and J by 10 bases, and 12 bases separated the two germline ends. This CDR3 has 13 amino acids. Germline V gives CDR1 SGHDN, CDR2 FVKESK. CDR3 region: CASSQEFGGRAFF. CDR3 coding DNA: TGTGCCAGCAGCCAAGAATTCGGGGGAAGAGCTTTCTTT.

This clonotype was detected a few times. This chain uses TRBV19 with TRBJ1-1, with D unclear. CDR3 length equals 12 residues. Trimming shortened V by 2 bases and J by 2 bases, and 3 bases separated the two germline ends. Germline loops: CDR1 LNHDA, CDR2 SQIVND (reference sequence). The CDR3 loop is CASSISNTEAFF. The DNA of the CDR3 is TGTGCCAGTAGTATATCTAACACTGAAGCTTTCTTT.

This clonotype was counted only a few times. The V call is TRBV20-1, the J call TRBJ2-1; TRBD2 agrees at 10 bases. Germline lookup yields CDR1 DFQATT and CDR2 SNEGSKA (reference sequence). The CDR3 is made up of 16 amino acids. The V segment lost 0 bases and the J segment 9 bases; nucleotides outside the gene matches: 11. This CDR3 is CSARDFQAGGMAEQFF. CDR3 nucleotide sequence: TGCAGTGCTAGAGATTTTCAAGCGGGAGGGATGGCTGAGCAGTTCTTC.

This clonotype was detected many times. The chain links TRBV27 to TRBJ1-5; unclear D gene. Trimming cost V 4 bases and J 7 bases, with 17 bases left between them. The CDR3 totals 15 residues. In germline, CDR1 is MNHEY, CDR2 SMNVEV (reference sequence). CDR3 DNA: TGTGCCAGCAGTTCGCTGGCTGGGAACCTACAGCCCCAGCATTTT. It specifies CASSSLAGNLQPQHF.

The chain recombines TRBV7-3 with TRBJ2-3; 12 bases are a match to TRBD2. Germline assignment: CDR1 SGHTA and CDR2 FQGTGA. The CDR3 is made up of 14 amino acids. V was clipped by 5 bases and J by 6 bases; unmatched bases: 3. DNA of the CDR3: TGTGCCAGCAGCCCTCTAGCGGGAGGGGATACGCAGTATTTT. Protein: CASSPLAGGDTQYF.

This clonotype was counted between two and nine times. This chain links TRBV9 with TRBJ1-1, with 7 bases identical to TRBD1. The germline V gene encodes CDR1 SGDLS and CDR2 YYNGEE. The CDR3 totals 21 residues. J lost 0 bases, V lost 0 bases, and 20 bases had no gene match. CDR3 residues: CASSVEGWLGGQIIMNTEAFF. CDR3 nucleotide sequence: TGTGCCAGCAGCGTAGAAGGGTGGTTGGGGGGACAGATAATAATGAACACTGAAGCTTTCTTT.

V usage is TRBV20-1 and J usage is TRBJ1-1; tentatively, D is TRBD1 (5 bases). The CDR3 spans 16 residues. V lost 3 bases and J lost 2, with 19 bases in between. Germline loops: CDR1 DFQATT, CDR2 SNEGSKA (reference sequence). The CDR3 is CSASGFPGRRNTEAFF. The CDR3 coding sequence is TGCAGTGCTAGTGGCTTCCCGGGGCGAAGAAACACTGAAGCTTTCTTT.

The chain couples TRBV29-1 to TRBJ2-1, with a tentative D call TRBD2 (6 bases). Per the germline V gene, CDR1 is SQVTM and CDR2 is ANQGSEA. The CDR3 is 13 amino acids. Trimming removed 3 bases at V and 2 bases at J, with 8 bases between. In DNA, the CDR3 is TGCAGCGTTGATAGCGGCCCCTACAATGAGCAGTTCTTC. The encoded protein is CSVDSGPYNEQFF.

At least ten counts were recorded for this clonotype. The chain joins TRBV29-1 to TRBJ1-1, with a tentative D call TRBD1 (6 bases). The CDR3 loop spans 11 amino acids. The germline gives CDR1 SQVTM, CDR2 ANQGSEA. Trimming pared 7 bases from V and 4 bases from J, leaving 10 bases between. DNA of the CDR3: TGCAGCGGCCAACAGGGCACTGAAGCTTTCTTT. It encodes CSGQQGTEAFF. The full variable domain, rest sourced from reference TRBV29-1 and TRBJ1-1, is SAVISQKPSRDICQRGTSLTIQCQVDSQVTMMFWYRQQPGQSLTLIATANQGSEATYESGFVIDKFPISRPNLTFSTLTVSNMSPEDSSIYLCSGQQGTEAFFGQGTRLTVV.

This rearrangement joins TRBV3-1 to TRBJ1-5, with unresolved D. In germline, CDR1 is LGHDT, CDR2 YNNKEL (reference sequence). Trimming shortened V by 1 base and J by 13 bases, and 14 bases separated the two germline ends. This CDR3 region has 13 residues. The CDR3 DNA reads TGTGCCAGCAGCCAAGGTCGAGGTAACGCTCAGCATTTT. Translation: CASSQGRGNAQHF.

In this sample, this clonotype turned up many times. The chain is built from TRBV28 and TRBJ2-1; 7 positions agree with TRBD2. V was clipped by 2 bases and J by 12 bases; unmatched bases: 10. Germline V CDR1 and CDR2: MDHEN, SYDVKM. The CDR3 extends over 14 amino acids. The CDR3 coding sequence is TGTGCCAGCAGTTTACGGTCAGGACTAGTCGGGCAGTTCTTC. Translation gives CASSLRSGLVGQFF.

In this sample, this clonotype turned up a few times. V is TRBV29-1 and J is TRBJ2-1; 10 positions agree with TRBD1. The CDR3 is made up of 11 amino acids. Germline lookup yields CDR1 SQVTM and CDR2 ANQGSEA. Trimming took 7 bases from V and 7 from J; bases not matched to a gene: 1. DNA for the CDR3: TGCAGCGGGGGACAGGGGAATGAGCAGTTCTTC. Protein sequence: CSGGQGNEQFF.